Here is one T cell receptor (beta chain) with its context. Original methodology: Estimates of nucleated cell counts were drawn from the amplification of reference gene primers. TCRdb's copy holds only in-frame clones and misses some; the assay was immunoSEQ multiplex PCR. The V and J calls and the clone size are those of that table, but D and trimming were determined from the DNA. The profile shows roughly 180,000 clones, roughly 88% of them singletons. This specimen comes from a study of blood T cell repertoires in COVID-19. Looking at the study overall: T cells, B-cell-depleted T cells, or PBMCs provided the cDNA or gDNA that served as material.

J lost 3 bases, V lost 4 bases, and 6 bases had no gene match. Per germline, CDR1 LNHDA and CDR2 SQIVND (reference sequence). The CDR3 consists of 15 residues. The source is a man at least 80 years old with COVID-19, enrolled during active disease. Sequencing used peripheral blood. The chain carries TRBV19 and TRBJ1-5; TRBD1 matches at 7 bases. In nucleotides, the CDR3 is TGTGCCAGTAGTACCGTAACAGGGGACAATCAGCCCCAGCATTTT. Protein: CASSTVTGDNQPQHF.